This passage covers 19 T cell receptor beta chains from one sample sequenced in a study of glioma-infiltrating T cells. Using RNA template, CDR3s of TCR alpha and beta were amplified with iRepertoire arm-PCR. A single record per CDR3 protein comes from TCRdb applying MiXCR to the multiplex PCR reads. The repertoire has a few hundred thousand distinct CDR3 sequences, about 40% of them found once; the top ten carry approximately 12%. Sequences were obtained from glioma tissue, nonneoplastic brain tissue, or PBMCs (not recorded which). Receptors were obtained from a human donor with low-grade glioma or glioblastoma, undergoing nonglioma brain surgery, or in good health (not recorded which).

The chain carries TRBV27 and TRBJ2-1; 11 bases fit TRBD1. The CDR3 consists of 18 residues. The germline V gene encodes CDR1 MNHEY and CDR2 SMNVEV (reference sequence). With 5 bases clipped from V and 10 bases from J, the junction kept 19 bases outside the gene matches. The CDR3 reads CASSQIDWDRGMSGEQFF. The CDR3, as DNA: TGTGCCAGCAGTCAGATAGATTGGGACAGGGGGATGTCGGGCGAGCAGTTCTTC.

V gene TRBV20-1 combines with J gene TRBJ1-6, with D perhaps TRBD1 (5 bases). The germline V and J ends were trimmed by 6 bases and 9 bases, with 18 bases remaining between them. The germline V gene encodes CDR1 DFQATT and CDR2 SNEGSKA (reference sequence). This CDR3 comprises 14 residues. The CDR3 region is CSAGPGTGRSPLHF. CDR3 sequence (DNA): TGCAGTGCCGGGCCCGGGACTGGGCGTTCACCCCTCCACTTT.

This clonotype was seen a single time. The gene calls are TRBV7-2 and TRBJ2-1; 7 positions match TRBD1. The CDR3 is 17 residues long. V was clipped by 6 bases and J by 5 bases; unmatched bases: 16. The V gene's germline CDR1 is SGHTA and CDR2 FQGNSA. CDR3 sequence (DNA): TGTGCCAGCAGTCCTCACCCGGTCGTTACAGGGGACAATGAGCAGTTCTTC. Encoded protein: CASSPHPVVTGDNEQFF.

In this sample, this clonotype turned up many times. The rearrangement uses TRBV27 and TRBJ2-2; D uncertain. Trimming removed 3 bases from V and 0 bases from J, with 11 bases in between. This CDR3 is built from 16 residues. Germline V gene lookup returns CDR1 MNHEY and CDR2 SMNVEV (reference sequence). The CDR3 protein is CASSFIQFANTGELFF. The CDR3 DNA reads as TGTGCCAGCAGTTTTATACAGTTCGCGAACACCGGGGAGCTGTTTTTT.

Of note for this clonotype: A much larger clone differs from this one at a single base, so this may be a read error. The chain recombines TRBV10-3 with TRBJ1-1; TRBD1 matches 8 bases. CDR3 length equals 15 residues. CDR1 and CDR2 (germline): ENHRY, SYGVKD. Here the CDR3 DNA reads TGTGCCATCAGTGAGTCCCACAGGGGGGACACTGAAGCTCTCTTT. It codes for CAISESHRGDTEALF.

This clonotype was seen only a few times. This chain links TRBV20-1 with TRBJ1-1, with D perhaps TRBD1 (6 bases). Trimming stripped 6 bases from V and 6 bases from J, with 17 bases between. CDR1 and CDR2 from the germline V gene are DFQATT and SNEGSKA (reference sequence). The CDR3 sequence is 13 residues long. The CDR3 DNA reads TGCAGTGCGGAGACAGGAGTAAGGCCTGAAGCTTTCTTT. This codes for CSAETGVRPEAFF.

About this clonotype itself: This clone may be a read error of a much larger clone one base away. The rearrangement uses TRBV20-1 and TRBJ2-7; D is ambiguous. The J call may be faulty, since TRBJ2-5 better matches the DNA end. This CDR3 contains 16 residues. Germline CDR1 DFQATT, CDR2 SNEGSKA (reference sequence). The CDR3 coding sequence is TGCAGTGCTACCAGCCTACCGAGCGTAGCCCAAGAGACCCAGTACTTC. Amino acid sequence: CSATSLPSVAQETQYF.

This sequence joins TRBV15 and TRBJ2-1; 7 positions agree with TRBD2. V was pared by 0 bases and J by 4 bases, with 9 bases of the junction left unmatched. The length of the CDR3 is 17 residues. From germline, CDR1 is LNHNV and CDR2 YYDKDF (reference sequence). The chain's CDR3 is CATSRDLAGAGYNEQFF. The CDR3 DNA reads TGTGCCACCAGCAGAGATCTGGCGGGAGCGGGATACAATGAGCAGTTCTTC.

The chain couples TRBV6-1 to TRBJ2-6; D not certain. The CDR3 is made up of 17 amino acids. Per the germline V gene, CDR1 is MNHNS and CDR2 is SASEGT. V shed 5 bases and J shed 0 bases, with 14 bases lying between them. The CDR3 region has the DNA TGTGCCAGCAGTAAAGGGTGGCTTGGCTCTGGGGCCAACGTCCTGACTTTC. It encodes CASSKGWLGSGANVLTF.

J is TRBJ2-1 and V is TRBV20-1, with 11 bases lining up with TRBD2. This CDR3 spans 15 amino acids. V lost 6 bases to trimming and J lost 2 bases; unmatched junction nucleotides: 6. Germline loops: CDR1 DFQATT, CDR2 SNEGSKA (reference sequence). The CDR3: CSASRLAGPYNEQFF. CDR3 bases: TGCAGTGCCTCCCGACTAGCGGGACCCTACAATGAGCAGTTCTTC.

This clonotype was recorded at least ten times. The gene calls are TRBV6-1 and TRBJ2-1; D ambiguous. The germline V gene encodes CDR1 MNHNS and CDR2 SASEGT. V lost 6 bases and J 4 bases, leaving 10 bases between the germline ends. This CDR3 has 13 residues. The CDR3 region has the DNA TGTGCCAGCAGCCCCACCTTGTACAATGAGCAGTTCTTC. It yields the protein CASSPTLYNEQFF.

This clonotype was counted many times. The rearrangement joins TRBV6-5 to TRBJ2-3; TRBD1 is a possible D gene (5 bases). The V gene lost 0 bases and the J gene lost 0 bases, with 10 bases spanning the gap. Germline lookup yields CDR1 MNHEY and CDR2 SVGAGI. This CDR3 contains 16 residues. The CDR3, as DNA: TGTGCCAGCAGTTACTCAAGGACACCTAGCACAGATACGCAGTATTTT. It translates to CASSYSRTPSTDTQYF.

There are many counts of this clonotype. V usage is TRBV6-1 and J usage is TRBJ1-1; TRBD1 matches 8 bases. Germline lookup yields CDR1 MNHNS and CDR2 SASEGT. This CDR3 is 16 amino acids long. The V and J ends lost 5 bases and 0 bases, in that order; junction bases with no gene match: 8. In nucleotides, the CDR3 is TGTGCCAGCAGTTTTGGACAGGGTCTGGTGAACACTGAAGCTTTCTTT. Its translation: CASSFGQGLVNTEAFF.

The rearrangement links TRBV12-3 or TRBV12-4 to TRBJ2-7, with 7 bases that match TRBD1. The CDR3 is 14 residues long. V lost 3 bases, J lost 4 bases, and 6 bases stayed unmatched. CDR3 nucleotides: TGTGCCAGCAGTTTTTGGCAGGGGGTATACGAGCAGTACTTC. Amino acids: CASSFWQGVYEQYF.

The chain combines TRBV10-3 with TRBJ1-2; D is possibly TRBD1 (5 bases). This CDR3 has 14 amino acids. The germline CDR1 and CDR2 sequences are ENHRY and SYGVKD. V shed 3 bases and J shed 7 bases, with 15 bases lying between them. CDR3 in amino acids: CAISDFPDRSGYTF. The CDR3 region has the DNA TGTGCCATCAGTGACTTTCCTGACAGAAGTGGCTACACCTTC.

Worth noting for this clonotype: With a much larger clone just one base away, this may be a read error. The chain combines TRBV20-1 with TRBJ2-3; 12 bases match TRBD1. Per germline, CDR1 DFQATT and CDR2 SNEGSKA (reference sequence). The CDR3 length is 13 residues. CDR3 in amino acids: CSAGTGGTYTQYF. CDR3 bases: TGCAGCGCCGGGACAGGGGGCACATATACGCAGTATTTT.

This clonotype showed up just a few times. V is TRBV5-6 and J is TRBJ2-3; D gene unclear. V gave up 0 bases and J gave up 6 bases, with 11 bases separating them. This CDR3 comprises 14 residues. Germline V lookup: CDR1 SGHDT, CDR2 YYEEEE. The CDR3 bases are TGTGCCAGCAGCTTGGGTACTGCCCCGGATACGCAGTATTTT. This translates into CASSLGTAPDTQYF.

Turning to this clonotype: This sequence may be a read error, since a much larger clone differs from it by one base. The CDR3 end shows no conserved phenylalanine or tryptophan, and so a read error is likely. This chain uses TRBV28 with TRBJ2-5; D is undetermined. Between the trimmed V and J ends, which lost 1 base and 1 base, there was a span of 7 bases. CDR1 is MDHEN and CDR2 is SYDVKM in the germline V gene. This CDR3 is built from 14 residues. The CDR3 region has the DNA TGTGCCAGCAGTTTATTCCGTGCCCAAGAGACCCAGTACTTA. It encodes CASSLFRAQETQYL.

The chain has TRBV5-6 and TRBJ1-5; 7 nucleotides line up with TRBD1. The V gene end was trimmed by 4 bases and the J gene end by 1 base; junction bases not matched to a gene: 11. The CDR3 spans 17 residues. Looked up from germline, CDR1 is SGHDT and CDR2 is YYEEEE. CDR3 sequence reads: CASSRYLTGSSNQPQHF. The CDR3 DNA reads TGTGCCAGCAGCCGATACCTGACAGGGTCGAGCAATCAGCCCCAGCATTTT.